These 22 T cell receptor beta chains were all obtained from the same sample, sequenced in a study of CXCR3-negative and CXCR3-positive naive CD8 T cells. Findings of the study overall: CXCR3-expressing naive cells carried TRB CDR3s more hydrophobic than those of CXCR3-negative naive cells.

No antigen has been assigned to these receptors. Preparation of TRB cDNA libraries relied on 5' RACE carrying UMI labels. For each CDR3 protein, TCRdb gives one entry from its re-call of the 5' RACE reads, without DNA. The sample has about 120,000 distinct CDR3 sequences, and its top ten clones hold about 0.62%. Material: naive CXCR3+ CD8+ T cells from blood. Stated subset: CD45RO-CCR7+CD27+CD95- naive CD8+ T cells expressing CXCR3 (TNR3+). These receptors were obtained from a human donor in good health. Some clones in this sample may be carry-over from other donors' samples.

V usage is TRBV6-6 and J usage is TRBJ2-7. The germline V gene encodes CDR1 MNHNY and CDR2 SVGAGI (reference sequence). This CDR3 spans 13 amino acids. The CDR3 is CASSYGSNYEQYF.

This chain uses TRBV21-1 with TRBJ2-1. TRBV21-1 constitutes a pseudogene. This CDR3 is 12 amino acids long. CDR3 sequence: CASSKEADEQFF.

The rearrangement uses TRBV10-2 and TRBJ2-1; TCRdb reports TRBD2, a call that lacks DNA to check it against. The CDR3 is 16 amino acids. Germline CDR1 WSHSY, CDR2 SAAADI. This CDR3 is CASSELAGGLYNEQFF.

The chain has TRBV29-1 and TRBJ2-7; with no DNA, the TCRdb D assignment of TRBD1 cannot be verified. The CDR3 extends over 16 amino acids. Germline V gives CDR1 SQVTM, CDR2 ANQGSEA. This chain's CDR3 is CSVEAAGTATLYEQYF.

This chain links TRBV3-1 with TRBJ2-3. The germline V gene encodes CDR1 LGHDT and CDR2 YNNKEL (reference sequence). The CDR3 contains 16 residues. This CDR3 reads CASSPVSQSLSGTQYF.

This chain connects TRBV10-3 to TRBJ2-7. The length of the CDR3 is 12 residues. Germline V lookup: CDR1 ENHRY, CDR2 SYGVKD. The CDR3 loop is CAIGGSGHEQYF.

The chain recombines TRBV29-1 with TRBJ1-2. The germline gives CDR1 SQVTM, CDR2 ANQGSEA. The length of the CDR3 is 16 residues. The CDR3 spells CSVRETGDWRGYGYTF.

The chain uses TRBV9 and TRBJ2-2; TCRdb picks TRBD1, but there is no DNA to check that call. From germline, CDR1 is SGDLS and CDR2 YYNGEE. The CDR3 runs 15 residues. The CDR3 region is CASSSRGGYTGELFF.

The chain employs TRBV29-1 and TRBJ2-7. This CDR3 has 15 residues. Germline V gene data show CDR1 as SQVTM and CDR2 as ANQGSEA. The CDR3 reads CSVVRLVGISYEQYF.

J is TRBJ2-7 and V is TRBV28; TCRdb selects TRBD2, and the lack of DNA leaves this call unchecked. Per germline, CDR1 MDHEN and CDR2 SYDVKM. This CDR3 spans 15 amino acids. The CDR3 reads CASSSPSPREGEQYF.

The V and J genes are TRBV2 and TRBJ2-5; TCRdb's D call, TRBD1, is unchecked because there is no DNA. The CDR3 contains 14 residues. Germline V CDR1 and CDR2: SNHLY, FYNNEI. CDR3 sequence: CASSASGAGETQYF.

This chain uses TRBV27 with TRBJ1-6; TCRdb reports TRBD1, a call that lacks DNA to check it against. The CDR3 covers 14 residues. The germline V gene has CDR1 MNHEY and CDR2 SMNVEV (reference sequence). CDR3 loop: CASSLGQGNSPLHF.

This sequence joins TRBV5-1 and TRBJ1-1; the D gene TCRdb calls, TRBD1, cannot be checked with no DNA. Germline CDR1 SGHRS, CDR2 YFSETQ. This CDR3 has 15 amino acids. CDR3 loop: CASSLAQDMNTEAFF.

The V gene is TRBV7-3, the J gene TRBJ2-5; TCRdb outputs TRBD2, but without DNA this stays unchecked. CDR1 and CDR2 from the germline V gene are SGHTA and FQGTGA. This CDR3 has 16 residues. CDR3 amino acids: CASSLIGGAYQETQYF.

The V gene is TRBV6-6, the J gene TRBJ1-5. Looked up from germline, CDR1 is MNHNY and CDR2 is SVGAGI (reference sequence). This CDR3 contains 11 residues. The CDR3 region is CASSWGQPQHF.

This chain joins TRBV18 and TRBJ1-2. Looked up from germline, CDR1 is KGHSH and CDR2 is LQKENI. The CDR3 spans 12 residues. The CDR3 loop is CASSPRLDGYTF.

The genes are TRBV24-1 and TRBJ2-1; there is no DNA to check the TCRdb D call of TRBD1. This CDR3 is 16 amino acids long. CDR1 is KGHDR and CDR2 is SFDVKD in the germline V gene. The CDR3 sequence is CATSVGAGSTYNEQFF.

The chain combines TRBV7-9 with TRBJ2-3; TCRdb reports TRBD1, a call that lacks DNA to check it against. This CDR3 has 14 residues. Germline CDR1 and CDR2: SEHNR and FQNEAQ (reference sequence). This CDR3 is CASSSRDIGDTQYF. Variable domain in full (rest from reference TRBV7-9 and TRBJ2-3): DTGVSQNPRHKITKRGQNVTFRCDPISEHNRLYWYRQTLGQGPEFLTYFQNEAQLEKSRLLSDRFSAERPKGSFSTLEIQRTEQGDSAMYLCASSSRDIGDTQYFGPGTRLTVL.

This rearrangement joins TRBV20-1 to TRBJ2-1; TCRdb lists TRBD2, though no DNA is available to test this call. CDR1 is DFQATT and CDR2 is SNEGSKA in the germline V gene (reference sequence). CDR3 length equals 13 residues. The CDR3 sequence: CSAREVAGRRQFF.

The chain couples TRBV14 to TRBJ2-1. The germline V gene encodes CDR1 SGHDN and CDR2 FVKESK. This CDR3 has 15 amino acids. CDR3: CASSLNLRLTNEQFF. The entire variable domain, with the rest obtained from reference TRBV14 and TRBJ2-1, is as follows: EAGVTQFPSHSVIEKGQTVTLRCDPISGHDNLYWYRRVMGKEIKFLLHFVKESKQDESGMPNNRFLAERTGGTYSTLKVQPAELEDSGVYFCASSLNLRLTNEQFFGPGTRLTVL.

V usage is TRBV2 and J usage is TRBJ2-7. CDR1 is SNHLY, CDR2 FYNNEI, per germline. There are 12 residues in the CDR3. The CDR3 loop reads CAIHRGSYEQYF.

The chain carries TRBV20-1 and TRBJ2-3. The CDR3 is 14 amino acids. Germline V gives CDR1 DFQATT, CDR2 SNEGSKA (reference sequence). CDR3 residues: CSAGDTSSTDTQYF.